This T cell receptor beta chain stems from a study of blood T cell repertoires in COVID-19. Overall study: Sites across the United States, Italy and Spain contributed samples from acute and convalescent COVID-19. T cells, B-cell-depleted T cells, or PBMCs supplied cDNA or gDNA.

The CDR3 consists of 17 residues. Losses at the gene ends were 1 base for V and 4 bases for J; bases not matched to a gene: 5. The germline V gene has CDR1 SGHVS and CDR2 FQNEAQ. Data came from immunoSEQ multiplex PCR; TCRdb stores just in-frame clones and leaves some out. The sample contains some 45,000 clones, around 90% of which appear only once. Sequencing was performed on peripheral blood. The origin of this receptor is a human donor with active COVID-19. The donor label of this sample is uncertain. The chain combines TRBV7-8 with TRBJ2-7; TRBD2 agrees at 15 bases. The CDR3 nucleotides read TGTGCCAGCAGCTTAGACGTGGGACTAGCGGGGGGTTACGAGCAGTACTTC. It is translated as CASSLDVGLAGGYEQYF.